This T cell receptor beta chain was recorded in a study of blood T cell repertoires in COVID-19 (dated by TCRdb to the early 2020s). Context from the whole study: Collaborator samples came from the United States, Italy and Spain and covered acute and convalescent phases of COVID-19. A freely available public database, intended as a resource for researchers studying the immune response to SARS-CoV-2, is where the repertoires were released. The prospective study material was composed of cDNA or gDNA derived from T cells, B-cell-depleted T cells, or PBMCs. Where available, HLA class I and class II types were taken from metadata supplied by the sample provider and were not determined by assay-based typing. The samples were drawn from two sources: the first 160 participants of the ongoing ImmuneRACE study, and over 1,000 subjects contributed by 6 global collaborators. Nearly every sample came with metadata listing a de-identified subject ID, COVID-19 status, age in years and sex. The dataset comprised deeply sampled blood TCRbeta repertoires from subjects exposed to, actively infected with, or recovered from COVID-19. What the study reported, not specific to this receptor: How much clinical and demographic metadata was included differed by source and by participant, and the metadata was provided uncurated.

The immunoSEQ Assay, a bias-controlled multiplex PCR, was used to amplify TCRbeta CDR3 regions from genomic DNA. On the study's bioinformatics: The number of nucleated cells in each sample was estimated from the amplification of reference gene primers within the assay. To quantify the absolute abundance of each unique TCRbeta CDR3 rearrangement, sequence reads were collapsed and filtered. For each sample, productive Simpson clonality was calculated by taking the square root of Simpson's diversity index across productive rearrangements. This is the immuneACCESS table as TCRdb keeps it, with only in-frame sequences that have V and J called. A part of the clones is gone; compared with another copy, unresolved V genes explain less than half, and the rest is unexplained. V and J calls plus clone size are reproduced from that table; the DNA served to infer D and trimming. Counted in this sample were roughly 410,000 clones; 80% to 90% of them appeared once. Of the sample, approximately 2.4% falls within the top ten clones.

As to this clone: What antigen it recognizes has not been identified. There are no base qualities to consult, and no much larger clone falls within one base.

Cut back by 5 bases and 2 bases, the V and J ends lie 10 bases apart. Including the terminal cysteine and phenylalanine, the CDR3 comprises 13 residues. This entry keeps only the CDR3 DNA: 39 bases, framed from base 1. CDR1 and CDR2 (MNHNY, SVGAGI) derive from the germline V gene (reference sequence). One collaborating source in Seattle enrolled patients during active infection and followed them longitudinally through the course of disease. Whole blood was collected in K2EDTA tubes by collaborating institutions according to the institutions' own protocols. For TCRbeta analysis, collaborator samples were shipped as frozen whole blood, as isolated PBMCs, or as DNA extracted from either sample type.

Sequencing was carried out using peripheral blood. Here the chain combines TRBV6-6 and TRBJ2-7; matching of 5 bases hints at TRBD1 as the D gene. This TCR was sampled from a woman aged 60-70 years with COVID-19, enrolled during active disease. The CDR3 has the sequence CASSRGQAYEQYF. The DNA sequence follows: TGTGCCAGCAGTAGAGGACAAGCCTACGAGCAGTACTTC.